The present entry profiles one T cell receptor beta chain with its context. The specificity of this receptor is unknown. The sample holds no much larger clone one base away, and base qualities are not on file. Genomic DNA was isolated from the sorted cells so that the TCRbeta CDR3 region could be sequenced. The immunoSEQ Assay was used to sequence the TCRbeta CDR3 regions. Imported from immuneACCESS, the table was reduced by TCRdb to in-frame sequences with V and J called. These copies leave out some clones; in studies compared against another copy, an unresolved V gene accounts for under half, and the cause of the remainder is not known. The table for this sample lists about 54,000 clones; about nine tenths of them were counted only once. Together, the top ten hold 10% to 15% of the sample. This entry comes from a study of OX40 agonist ivuxolimab in advanced cancers. Context from the whole study: Ivuxolimab was a fully human IgG2 agonistic monoclonal antibody targeting the costimulatory receptor OX40 (CD134). In the dose-escalation cohort, 82.7% of patients were male, and the mean age was approximately 60 years, with a range of about 23 to 85. The monotherapy dose-escalation portion (N of about 49 patients) of the phase I ivuxolimab trial is reported in the paper. Peripheral TCRbeta sequencing was intended to test whether TCR sequence diversity was altered and clonal T-cell expansion was caused by ivuxolimab. Patients were allowed to have had prior anti-PD-1, anti-PD-L1 or anti-CTLA-4 therapy, and approximately 41% of the dose-escalation patients had previously received checkpoint inhibitors. Of the approximately 54 patients in dose escalation, about 20 had hepatocellular carcinoma, some 15 had melanoma, 9 had renal cell carcinoma and 9 had head and neck cancer. Partial responses were achieved by three dose-escalation patients, of whom one had hepatocellular carcinoma and two had cutaneous melanoma. Intravenous ivuxolimab was administered to patients every 2 weeks at six dose levels: 0.01, 0.1, 0.3, 1.5, 3 and 10 mg/kg.

Trimming takes 4 bases from V and 7 bases from J, and the germline ends sit 17 bases apart. Taken from cysteine to phenylalanine, the CDR3 has 15 residues. The entry retains the CDR3 DNA only, 45 bases that are in frame from base 1. Sequences SGHRS (CDR1) and YFSETQ (CDR2) are obtained from the germline V gene. Patients with a history of autoimmune disease or receiving systemic immunosuppression were excluded from the trial. In every dose cohort, peripheral blood was drawn for TCR sequencing at baseline, cycle 4 day 1, and cycle 7 day 1. Samples were obtained from an open-label, multicenter, first-in-human phase I dose-escalation trial of ivuxolimab. Adults with locally advanced or metastatic melanoma, renal cell, hepatocellular, or head and neck squamous cell carcinoma were enrolled in the trial. CD4+ and CD8+ T cells were sorted separately from peripheral blood before TCR sequencing. What the work shows at the level of the full study, not this receptor alone: In the 0.1-3.0 mg/kg groups, partial responders were among the patients with the lowest normalized peripheral clonal expansion, particularly in CD8+ T cells. At doses of 0.1 to 3.0 mg/kg, clonal expansion of both CD4+ and CD8+ T cells in blood was seen between baseline and week 6. Low levels of normalized T-cell clonal expansion were also seen in some patients who did not respond. On average, CD8+ T cells showed more expanded clones than CD4+ T cells after ivuxolimab. The antigen specificity of the clonally expanded peripheral T cells was not determined.

The specimen comprised CD4+ or CD8+ T cells sorted from blood, sampled in a trial of the OX40 agonist ivuxolimab. The sequence joins TRBV5-1 to TRBJ2-2; the D call is possibly TRBD1 or TRBD2, each sharing 7 bases. The source is an adult with an advanced solid tumor such as melanoma, head and neck, liver or kidney cancer. This receptor carries the CDR3 CASSPTGEGSGELFF. The DNA is TGCGCCAGCAGCCCCACAGGGGAGGGGAGCGGGGAGCTGTTTTTT.